Shown below are 30 T cell receptor beta chains from a single sample sequenced in a study of blood T cell repertoires in COVID-19. Using immunoSEQ multiplex PCR, the repertoire was profiled, and TCRdb retains in-frame clones only, with some absent. The sample holds around 300,000 clones, 70% to 90% seen once. The sequencing sample was made of peripheral blood. The receptors derive from a woman in her forties or fifties with COVID-19, enrolled during active disease.

The chain couples TRBV19 to TRBJ2-3; 9 nucleotides line up with TRBD2. Trimming removed 1 base from V and 5 bases from J; junction bases left unmatched: 10. CDR3 length: 17 residues. Germline V gene data show CDR1 as LNHDA and CDR2 as SQIVND (reference sequence). The CDR3 sequence is CASSIGGSGRPGDTQYF. The CDR3, as DNA: TGTGCCAGTAGTATAGGAGGGAGCGGGAGGCCCGGAGATACGCAGTATTTT.

This clone showed up just once. The rearrangement joins TRBV6-5 to TRBJ2-1, with 12 bases fitting TRBD2. CDR1 MNHEY and CDR2 SVGAGI come from the germline V gene. The V gene end was trimmed by 4 bases and the J gene end by 8 bases; junction bases not matched to a gene: 6. The CDR3 extends over 15 amino acids. The CDR3 spells CASSSLAGGLDEQFF. CDR3 sequence (DNA): TGTGCCAGCAGTTCCCTAGCGGGAGGGTTAGATGAGCAGTTCTTC.

The gene calls are TRBV7-9 and TRBJ1-2, with D unresolved. Trimming took 3 bases from V and 0 from J, leaving 8 bases between them. The CDR3 covers 14 residues. Germline V gives CDR1 SEHNR, CDR2 FQNEAQ (reference sequence). Here the CDR3 DNA reads TGTGCCAGCAGCTTCCCTCCTCCTAACTATGGCTACACCTTC. Its translation: CASSFPPPNYGYTF.

This chain uses TRBV30 with TRBJ1-4; a weak D match, TRBD1 (6 bases). The CDR3 extends over 15 amino acids. CDR1 and CDR2 (germline): GTSNPN, SVGIG (reference sequence). Trimming took 3 bases from V and 7 from J, leaving 18 bases between them. CDR3 nucleotides: TGTGCCTGGAGAGCCCAAACAGGGTTTGGTGAAAAACTGTTTTTT. The encoded protein is CAWRAQTGFGEKLFF.

The chain joins TRBV12-3 or TRBV12-4 to TRBJ2-7; TRBD1 matches at 8 bases. Unmatched junction bases numbered 6, after V lost 5 bases and J lost 6 bases. The CDR3 extends over 13 amino acids. CDR3 nucleotides: TGTGCCAGCAGTCCCCGGACAGGGCGCGAGCAGTACTTC. Amino acids: CASSPRTGREQYF.

The chain carries TRBV30 and TRBJ1-3; 8 bases fit TRBD1. V shed 1 base and J 0 bases; nucleotides not matched to a gene: 8. CDR3 length equals 17 residues. The germline CDR1 and CDR2 sequences are GTSNPN and SVGIG (reference sequence). CDR3 sequence: CAWSALTTGGSGNTIYF. The CDR3 nucleotides read TGTGCCTGGAGTGCGCTCACCACAGGGGGCTCTGGAAACACCATATATTTT.

V gene TRBV13 combines with J gene TRBJ2-5, with 9 bases that match TRBD1. The junction had 15 bases not matched to a gene; V was cut back by 5 bases and J by 2 bases. This CDR3 is built from 18 residues. CDR1 and CDR2 from the germline V gene are PRHDT and FYEKMQ (reference sequence). CDR3 coding DNA: TGTGCCAGCAGCCGTGTCCGACCGCCACAGGGGGCACAAGAGACCCAGTACTTC. It specifies CASSRVRPPQGAQETQYF. The full variable domain, rest sourced from reference TRBV13 and TRBJ2-5, is AAGVIQSPRHLIKEKRETATLKCYPIPRHDTVYWYQQGPGQDPQFLISFYEKMQSDKGSIPDRFSAQQFSDYHSELNMSSLELGDSALYFCASSRVRPPQGAQETQYFGPGTRLLVL.

The chain joins TRBV5-1 to TRBJ2-7; D gene ambiguous. CDR1 and CDR2 from the germline V gene are SGHRS and YFSETQ. V lost 4 bases to trimming and J lost 3 bases, with 8 bases between them. This CDR3 is built from 12 residues. CDR3 bases: TGCGCCAGCAGCATGTCCCGCTACGAGCAGTACTTC. Its translation: CASSMSRYEQYF.

The chain recombines TRBV11-2 with TRBJ2-1, with TRBD2 matching over 11 bases. The CDR3 is 17 amino acids. The trim removed 4 bases at V and 4 bases at J, leaving 9 bases unmatched. Germline V gene sequence: CDR1 SGHAT, CDR2 FQNNGV. CDR3 bases: TGTGCCAGCAGCTCTACTAGCGGGAGTTCTTCGTACAATGAGCAGTTCTTC. Amino acids: CASSSTSGSSSYNEQFF. Full variable domain (remainder filled in from reference TRBV11-2 and TRBJ2-1): EAGVAQSPRYKIIEKRQSVAFWCNPISGHATLYWYQQILGQGPKLLIQFQNNGVVDDSQLPKDRFSAERLKGVDSTLKIQPAKLEDSAVYLCASSSTSGSSSYNEQFFGPGTRLTVL.

The J gene is TRBJ1-6, the V gene TRBV7-2, with TRBD1 matching over 7 bases. The CDR3 is 17 residues long. Losses at the gene ends were 7 bases for V and 6 bases for J; bases not matched to a gene: 15. From germline, CDR1 is SGHTA and CDR2 FQGNSA. For the CDR3, the DNA is TGTGCCAGCAACCCAATAACCCGGGGACAGCGTAATTCACCCCTCCACTTT. Protein sequence: CASNPITRGQRNSPLHF.

The chain has TRBV6-5 and TRBJ1-5, with 7 bases aligning to TRBD1. The CDR3 is 13 residues long. Trimming cost V 6 bases and J 11 bases; bases outside gene matches: 10. Germline V lookup: CDR1 MNHEY, CDR2 SVGAGI. CDR3 nucleotide sequence: TGTGCCAGCAGAAGCCGGCTCGACAGGGCCCAGCATTTT. This encodes CASRSRLDRAQHF.

J is TRBJ2-1 and V is TRBV18; D is perhaps TRBD2 (6 bases). Trimming shortened V by 3 bases and J by 6 bases, and 9 bases separated the two germline ends. CDR3 length: 13 residues. Germline CDR1 and CDR2: KGHSH and LQKENI. The CDR3 here is CASSPGTLNEQFF. The DNA for the CDR3 is TGTGCCAGCTCACCTGGGACTCTCAATGAGCAGTTCTTC.

This clone was found a few times. Other nucleotide sequences from this sample produce the same CDR3. The chain combines TRBV3-1 (or the pseudogene TRBV3-2) with TRBJ2-2; 7 bases match TRBD2. Trimming removed 7 bases from V and 2 bases from J; junction bases left unmatched: 4. CDR1 and CDR2 (germline): LGHDT, YNNKEL (reference sequence). This CDR3 spans 14 amino acids. DNA of the CDR3: TGTGCCAGCACACCGGGACTAAACACCGGGGAGCTGTTTTTT. Encoded protein: CASTPGLNTGELFF.

The genes are TRBV19 and TRBJ1-1; D remains unclear. The CDR3 loop spans 12 amino acids. V gave up 1 base and J gave up 11 bases, with 11 bases separating them. CDR1 is LNHDA and CDR2 is SQIVND in the germline V gene (reference sequence). The CDR3 protein is CASSIAQARAFF. CDR3 nucleotides: TGTGCCAGTAGTATAGCCCAAGCCCGGGCTTTCTTT. Together with reference TRBV19 and TRBJ1-1, the CDR3 gives the full variable domain: DGGITQSPKYLFRKEGQNVTLSCEQNLNHDAMYWYRQDPGQGLRLIYYSQIVNDFQKGDIAEGYSVSREKKESFPLTVTSAQKNPTAFYLCASSIAQARAFFGQGTRLTVV.

This sequence joins TRBV2 and TRBJ2-5, with 12 bases aligning to TRBD2. V shed 6 bases and J 4 bases; nucleotides not matched to a gene: 3. The CDR3 totals 14 residues. Germline loops: CDR1 SNHLY, CDR2 FYNNEI. The CDR3 DNA reads TGTGCCAGCAGGGAGGGACTAGCGGGAGAGACCCAGTACTTC. Protein product: CASREGLAGETQYF. Filled out from reference TRBV2 and TRBJ2-5, the complete variable domain reads EPEVTQTPSHQVTQMGQEVILRCVPISNHLYFYWYRQILGQKVEFLVSFYNNEISEKSEIFDDQFSVERPDGSNFTLKIRSTKLEDSAMYFCASREGLAGETQYFGPGTRLLVL.

The chain combines TRBV19 with TRBJ1-1, with 10 bases aligning to TRBD1. Germline V gene lookup returns CDR1 LNHDA and CDR2 SQIVND (reference sequence). V was pared by 5 bases and J by 4 bases, with 7 bases of the junction left unmatched. This CDR3 has 15 amino acids. The CDR3 DNA reads as TGTGCCAGTAGTCTGACGGGACAGGGGATCACTGAAGCTTTCTTT. Amino acids: CASSLTGQGITEAFF.

CDR3 amino acids: CASSPTPQVSPTEAFF. The CDR3, as DNA: TGCGCCAGCAGCCCAACACCTCAGGTTTCCCCCACTGAAGCTTTCTTT. This chain connects TRBV4-1 to TRBJ1-1, with D hard to call. This CDR3 comprises 16 residues. V gave up 4 bases and J gave up 4 bases, with 19 bases separating them. From germline, CDR1 is MGHRA and CDR2 YSYEKL.

The gene calls are TRBV21-1 and TRBJ2-7; no check of the table's D call, TRBD2, against the DNA was made. TRBV21-1 is flagged as a pseudogene. This CDR3 region has 16 residues. The DNA of the CDR3 is TGTGCCAGCAGCAAAGACACTAGCGGGCCAGCCTACGAGCAGTACTTC. Its protein product is CASSKDTSGPAYEQYF.

This clone was detected only once. The chain is built from TRBV24-1 and TRBJ2-7; 9 bases agree with TRBD1. With V trimmed by 5 bases and J by 2 bases, 6 bases remained unmatched. The CDR3 has 15 residues. Germline V lookup: CDR1 KGHDR, CDR2 SFDVKD. CDR3 DNA sequence: TGTGCCACCAGTGCCATGCGGACAGGGGCCTACGAGCAGTACTTC. Translation: CATSAMRTGAYEQYF.

The chain uses TRBV5-8 and TRBJ2-2, with 9 bases lining up with TRBD1. This CDR3 region has 16 residues. Germline CDR1 reads SGHTS; CDR2 reads YDEGEE. V was clipped by 4 bases and J by 3 bases; unmatched bases: 7. DNA of the CDR3: TGTGCCAGCAGCCCAACAGGGGGCCGCGACACCGGGGAGCTGTTTTTT. This translates into CASSPTGGRDTGELFF.

The CDR3 region is CASRTQTGLSEFF. CDR3 DNA sequence: TGTGCCAGCAGAACTCAAACGGGACTATCAGAGTTCTTC. The rearrangement joins TRBV21-1 to TRBJ2-1; TRBD2 reflects the table's D call only, with no check against the DNA. TRBV21-1 is shown as a pseudogene. This CDR3 is 13 amino acids long.

V is TRBV30 and J is TRBJ1-2, with 10 nucleotides matching TRBD1. The CDR3 extends over 15 amino acids. Germline-derived CDR1 and CDR2 are GTSNPN and SVGIG (reference sequence). V lost 3 bases and J lost 8; bases outside the gene matches: 12. This CDR3 reads CAWRDKPGQGFGYTF. CDR3 DNA sequence: TGTGCCTGGAGGGATAAACCGGGACAGGGGTTCGGCTACACCTTC.

This clone was seen a single time. The chain joins TRBV3-1 (or the pseudogene TRBV3-2) to TRBJ1-5; D not certain. The CDR3 consists of 14 residues. V was cut by 2 bases and J by 0 bases, with 5 bases left in between. The V gene's germline CDR1 is LGHDT and CDR2 YNNKEL (reference sequence). The CDR3 reads CASSQQYSNQPQHF. The CDR3 region has the DNA TGTGCCAGCAGCCAACAGTATAGCAATCAGCCCCAGCATTTT.

This clone was seen a few times. The rearrangement joins TRBV6-5 to TRBJ1-1; weak D call: TRBD1 (6 bases). In germline, CDR1 is MNHEY, CDR2 SVGAGI. V lost 5 bases, J lost 5 bases, and 9 bases lay in between. The CDR3 contains 12 residues. CDR3 DNA: TGTGCCAGCAGTCGGGGGGCGACTGAAGCTTTCTTT. The encoded protein is CASSRGATEAFF.

This clone showed up just a few times. CDR3: CASSLEGVEQYF. The DNA of the CDR3 is TGCGCCAGCAGCTTGGAGGGGGTCGAGCAGTACTTC. The chain has TRBV5-1 and TRBJ2-7, with a possible D match to TRBD1 (6 bases). CDR1 is SGHRS, CDR2 YFSETQ, per germline. Trimming stripped 0 bases from V and 6 bases from J, with 7 bases between. This CDR3 is 12 amino acids long.

This clone was seen just once. The rearrangement joins TRBV18 to TRBJ1-2; D possibly corresponds to TRBD1 (6 bases). This CDR3 contains 18 residues. V shed 0 bases and J shed 3 bases, with 20 bases lying between them. The germline V gene has CDR1 KGHSH and CDR2 LQKENI. CDR3 coding DNA: TGTGCCAGCTCACCACCGGGCCGAGTATTGGGGGCGGACTATGGCTACACCTTC. Its protein product is CASSPPGRVLGADYGYTF.

V and J are TRBV5-4 and TRBJ2-7; 8 bases line up with TRBD2. The trim removed 4 bases at V and 0 bases at J, leaving 6 bases unmatched. Germline loops: CDR1 SGHNT, CDR2 YYREEE (reference sequence). This CDR3 is built from 15 residues. CDR3 protein: CASSPPGLDSYEQYF. The CDR3 DNA reads as TGTGCCAGCAGCCCACCGGGACTAGACTCCTACGAGCAGTACTTC.

The V gene is TRBV5-1, the J gene TRBJ2-3, with D perhaps TRBD2 (6 bases). V was shortened by 1 base and J by 1 base, with 13 bases between the two germline ends. CDR1 is SGHRS and CDR2 is YFSETQ in the germline V gene. This CDR3 spans 16 amino acids. The CDR3 spells CASSLFSGAGTDTQYF. The CDR3 DNA sequence: TGCGCCAGCAGCTTGTTCTCGGGAGCTGGCACAGATACGCAGTATTTT.

The CDR3, as DNA: TGTGCCAGCAGCCAAGATCGTCTTACAACGAAGGGGTACGAGCAGTACTTC. Its protein is CASSQDRLTTKGYEQYF. The chain carries TRBV3-1 (or the pseudogene TRBV3-2) and TRBJ2-7; D perhaps matches TRBD1 (5 bases). The CDR3 contains 17 residues. Trimming shortened V by 0 bases and J by 4 bases, and 19 bases separated the two germline ends. The germline gives CDR1 LGHDT, CDR2 YNNKEL (reference sequence).

This chain uses TRBV6-5 with TRBJ2-7; the match to TRBD1 covers 7 bases. Germline V gene data show CDR1 as MNHEY and CDR2 as SVGAGI. The CDR3 runs 15 residues. Trimming at V came to 4 bases and at J to 3 bases, leaving 9 bases not matched to a gene. The CDR3 region has the DNA TGTGCCAGCAGTTTTGGACAGGATCAAAACTACGAGCAGTACTTC. This gives the protein CASSFGQDQNYEQYF.